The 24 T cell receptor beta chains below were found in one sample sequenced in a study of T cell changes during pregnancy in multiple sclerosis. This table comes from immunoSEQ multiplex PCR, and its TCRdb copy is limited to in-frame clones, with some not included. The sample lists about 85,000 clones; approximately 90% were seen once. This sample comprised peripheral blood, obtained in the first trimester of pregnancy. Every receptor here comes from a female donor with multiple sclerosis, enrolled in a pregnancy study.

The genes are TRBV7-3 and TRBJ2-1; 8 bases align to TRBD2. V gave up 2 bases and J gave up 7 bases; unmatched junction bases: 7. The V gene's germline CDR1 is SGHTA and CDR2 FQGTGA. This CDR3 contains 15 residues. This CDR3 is CASSLRRGGLNEQFF. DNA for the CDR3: TGTGCCAGCAGCTTACGACGGGGGGGCCTGAATGAGCAGTTCTTC.

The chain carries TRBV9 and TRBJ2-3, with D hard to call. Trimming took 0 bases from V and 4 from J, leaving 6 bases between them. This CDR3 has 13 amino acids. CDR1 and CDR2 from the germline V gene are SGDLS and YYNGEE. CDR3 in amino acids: CASSVGSADTQYF. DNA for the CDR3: TGTGCCAGCAGCGTAGGGAGCGCAGATACGCAGTATTTT.

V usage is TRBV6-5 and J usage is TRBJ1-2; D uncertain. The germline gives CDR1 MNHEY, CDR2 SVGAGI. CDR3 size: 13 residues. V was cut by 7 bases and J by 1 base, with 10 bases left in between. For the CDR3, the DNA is TGTGCCAGCACCTGGGGAGGTAACTATGGCTACACCTTC. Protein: CASTWGGNYGYTF.

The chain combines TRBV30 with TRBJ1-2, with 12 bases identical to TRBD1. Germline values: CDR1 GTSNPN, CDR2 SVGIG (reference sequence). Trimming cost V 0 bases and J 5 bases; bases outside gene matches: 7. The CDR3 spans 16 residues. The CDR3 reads CAWSVMGQGARYGYTF. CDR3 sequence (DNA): TGTGCCTGGAGTGTGATGGGACAGGGGGCGCGTTATGGCTACACCTTC.

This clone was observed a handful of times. As DNA, the CDR3 is TGTGCCAGTAGTATTGGGGGCGGCCTTAGCAATCAGCCCCAGCATTTT. This translates into CASSIGGGLSNQPQHF. This chain uses TRBV19 with TRBJ1-5, with D perhaps matching TRBD1 (6 bases). Trimming took 3 bases from V and 0 from J, leaving 12 bases between them. The CDR3 contains 16 residues. The germline V gene encodes CDR1 LNHDA and CDR2 SQIVND (reference sequence).

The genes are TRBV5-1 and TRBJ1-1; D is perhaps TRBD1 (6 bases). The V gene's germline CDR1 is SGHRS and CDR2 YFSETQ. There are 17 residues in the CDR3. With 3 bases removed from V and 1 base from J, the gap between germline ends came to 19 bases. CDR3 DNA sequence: TGCGCCAGCAGCTCTTTACCGGGGACATCGACGAACACTGAAGCTTTCTTT. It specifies CASSSLPGTSTNTEAFF.

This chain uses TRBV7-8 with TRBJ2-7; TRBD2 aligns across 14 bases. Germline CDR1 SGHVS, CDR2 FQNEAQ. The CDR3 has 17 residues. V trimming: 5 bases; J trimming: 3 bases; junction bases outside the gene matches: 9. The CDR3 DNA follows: TGTGCCAGCAGCGGCGGGACTAGCGGGAGCTTCGACTACGAGCAGTACTTC. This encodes CASSGGTSGSFDYEQYF.

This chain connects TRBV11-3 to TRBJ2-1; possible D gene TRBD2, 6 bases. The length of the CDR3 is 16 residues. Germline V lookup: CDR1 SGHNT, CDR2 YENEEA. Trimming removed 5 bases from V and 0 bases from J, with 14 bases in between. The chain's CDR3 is CASSVSGFSSYNEQFF. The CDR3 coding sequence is TGTGCCAGCAGCGTTAGCGGCTTTAGCTCCTACAATGAGCAGTTCTTC. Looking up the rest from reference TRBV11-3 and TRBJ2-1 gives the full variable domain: EAGVVQSPRYKIIEKKQPVAFWCNPISGHNTLYWYLQNLGQGPELLIRYENEEAVDDSQLPKDRFSAERLKGVDSTLKIQPAELGDSAVYLCASSVSGFSSYNEQFFGPGTRLTVL.

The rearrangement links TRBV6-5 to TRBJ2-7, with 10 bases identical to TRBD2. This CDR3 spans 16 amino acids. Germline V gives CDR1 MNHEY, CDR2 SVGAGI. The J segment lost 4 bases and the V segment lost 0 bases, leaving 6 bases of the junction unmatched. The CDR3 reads CASSYSRASGGYEQYF. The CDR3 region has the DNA TGTGCCAGCAGTTACTCGAGGGCTAGCGGGGGATACGAGCAGTACTTC.

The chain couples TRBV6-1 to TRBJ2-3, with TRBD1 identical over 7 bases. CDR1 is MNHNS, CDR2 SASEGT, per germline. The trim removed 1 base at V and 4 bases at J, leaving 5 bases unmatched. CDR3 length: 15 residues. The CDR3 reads CASSEEGGGSDTQYF. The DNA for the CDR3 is TGTGCCAGCAGTGAAGAAGGGGGCGGGTCAGATACGCAGTATTTT.

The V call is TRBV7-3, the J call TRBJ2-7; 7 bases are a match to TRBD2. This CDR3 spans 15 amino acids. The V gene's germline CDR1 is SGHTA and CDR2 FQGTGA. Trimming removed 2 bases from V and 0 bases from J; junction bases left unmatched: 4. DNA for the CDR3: TGTGCCAGCAGCTTAGGTCCTAGCGGCTCCTACGAGCAGTACTTC. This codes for CASSLGPSGSYEQYF. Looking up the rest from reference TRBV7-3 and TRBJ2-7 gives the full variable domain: GAGVSQTPSNKVTEKGKYVELRCDPISGHTALYWYRQSLGQGPEFLIYFQGTGAADDSGLPNDRFFAVRPEGSVSTLKIQRTERGDSAVYLCASSLGPSGSYEQYFGPGTRLTVT.

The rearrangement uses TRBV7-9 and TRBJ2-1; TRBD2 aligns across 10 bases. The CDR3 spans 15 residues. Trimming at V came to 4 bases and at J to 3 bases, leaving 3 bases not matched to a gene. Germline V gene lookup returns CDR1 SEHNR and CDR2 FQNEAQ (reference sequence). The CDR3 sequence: CASSSGLAVYNEQFF. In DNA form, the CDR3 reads TGTGCCAGCAGCTCCGGACTAGCGGTCTACAATGAGCAGTTCTTC. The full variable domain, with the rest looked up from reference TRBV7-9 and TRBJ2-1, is DTGVSQNPRHKITKRGQNVTFRCDPISEHNRLYWYRQTLGQGPEFLTYFQNEAQLEKSRLLSDRFSAERPKGSFSTLEIQRTEQGDSAMYLCASSSGLAVYNEQFFGPGTRLTVL.

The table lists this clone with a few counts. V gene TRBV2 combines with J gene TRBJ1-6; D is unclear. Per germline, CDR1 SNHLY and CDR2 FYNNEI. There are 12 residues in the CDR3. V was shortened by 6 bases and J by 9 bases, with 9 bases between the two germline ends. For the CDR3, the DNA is TGTGCCAGCAGGTCCGGGAGTTCACCCCTCCACTTT. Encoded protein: CASRSGSSPLHF.

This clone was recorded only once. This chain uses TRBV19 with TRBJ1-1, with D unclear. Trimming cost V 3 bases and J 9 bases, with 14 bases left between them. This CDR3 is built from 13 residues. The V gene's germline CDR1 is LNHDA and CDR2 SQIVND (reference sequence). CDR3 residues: CASSIGGPAQAFF. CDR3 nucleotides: TGTGCCAGTAGTATCGGAGGGCCCGCACAAGCTTTCTTT.

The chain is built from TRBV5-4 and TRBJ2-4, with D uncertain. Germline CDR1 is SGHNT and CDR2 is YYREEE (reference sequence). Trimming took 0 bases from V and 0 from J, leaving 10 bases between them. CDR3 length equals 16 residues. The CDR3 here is CASSLASLGAKNIQYF. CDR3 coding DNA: TGTGCCAGCAGCTTGGCCTCGCTCGGAGCCAAAAACATTCAGTACTTC.

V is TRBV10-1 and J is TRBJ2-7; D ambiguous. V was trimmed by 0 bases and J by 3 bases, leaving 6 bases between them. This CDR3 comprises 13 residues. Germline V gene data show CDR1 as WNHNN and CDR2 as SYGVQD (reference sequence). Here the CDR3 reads CASSESSSYEQYF. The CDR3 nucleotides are TGCGCCAGCAGTGAGTCGTCCAGCTACGAGCAGTACTTC.

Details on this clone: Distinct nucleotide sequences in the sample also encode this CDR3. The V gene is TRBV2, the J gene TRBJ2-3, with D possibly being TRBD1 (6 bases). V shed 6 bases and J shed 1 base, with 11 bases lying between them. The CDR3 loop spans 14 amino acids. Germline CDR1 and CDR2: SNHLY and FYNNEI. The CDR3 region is CASSKRTGTDTQYF. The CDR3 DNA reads TGTGCCAGCAGCAAACGGACAGGCACAGATACGCAGTATTTT. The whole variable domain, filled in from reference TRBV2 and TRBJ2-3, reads EPEVTQTPSHQVTQMGQEVILRCVPISNHLYFYWYRQILGQKVEFLVSFYNNEISEKSEIFDDQFSVERPDGSNFTLKIRSTKLEDSAMYFCASSKRTGTDTQYFGPGTRLTVL.

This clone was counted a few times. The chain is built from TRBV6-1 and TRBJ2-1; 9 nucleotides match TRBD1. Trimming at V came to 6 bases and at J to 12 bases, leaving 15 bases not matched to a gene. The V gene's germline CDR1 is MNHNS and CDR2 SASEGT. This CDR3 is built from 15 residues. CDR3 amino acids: CASRLTGGQPLAQFF. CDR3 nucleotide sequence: TGTGCCAGCAGATTGACAGGGGGACAGCCCCTGGCGCAGTTCTTC.

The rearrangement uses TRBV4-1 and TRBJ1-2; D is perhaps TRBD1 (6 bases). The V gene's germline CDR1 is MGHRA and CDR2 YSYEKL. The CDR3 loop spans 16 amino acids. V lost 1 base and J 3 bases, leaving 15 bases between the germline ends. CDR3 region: CASSQVSLGGDYGYTF. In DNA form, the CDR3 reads TGCGCCAGCAGCCAAGTATCATTAGGGGGGGACTATGGCTACACCTTC.

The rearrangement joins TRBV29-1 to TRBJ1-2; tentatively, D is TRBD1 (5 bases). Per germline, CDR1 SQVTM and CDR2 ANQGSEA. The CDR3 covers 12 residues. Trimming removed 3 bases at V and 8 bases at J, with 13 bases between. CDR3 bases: TGCAGCGTTGAGTGGGGCTCTAGGGGCTACACCTTC. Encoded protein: CSVEWGSRGYTF.

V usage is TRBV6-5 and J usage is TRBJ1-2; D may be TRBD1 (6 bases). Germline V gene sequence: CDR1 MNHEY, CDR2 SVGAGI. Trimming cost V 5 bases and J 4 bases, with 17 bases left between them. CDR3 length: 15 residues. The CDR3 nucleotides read TGTGCCAGCAGTCCTGGGACATCGGACTTCTATGGCTACACCTTC. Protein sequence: CASSPGTSDFYGYTF.

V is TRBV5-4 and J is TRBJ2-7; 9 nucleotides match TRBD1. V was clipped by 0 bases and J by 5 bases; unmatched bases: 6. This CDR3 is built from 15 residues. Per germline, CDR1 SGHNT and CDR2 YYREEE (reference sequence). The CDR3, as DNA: TGTGCCAGCAGCTTGGCCGGGACAGGGTTCCACGAGCAGTACTTC. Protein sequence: CASSLAGTGFHEQYF. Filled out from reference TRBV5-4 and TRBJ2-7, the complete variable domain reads ETGVTQSPTHLIKTRGQQVTLRCSSQSGHNTVSWYQQALGQGPQFIFQYYREEENGRGNFPPRFSGLQFPNYSSELNVNALELDDSALYLCASSLAGTGFHEQYFGPGTRLTVT.

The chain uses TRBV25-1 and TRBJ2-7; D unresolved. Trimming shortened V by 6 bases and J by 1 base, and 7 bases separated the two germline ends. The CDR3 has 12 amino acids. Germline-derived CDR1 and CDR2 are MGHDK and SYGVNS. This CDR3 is CASRGLSYEQYF. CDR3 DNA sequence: TGTGCCAGCAGGGGCCTTTCCTACGAGCAGTACTTC.

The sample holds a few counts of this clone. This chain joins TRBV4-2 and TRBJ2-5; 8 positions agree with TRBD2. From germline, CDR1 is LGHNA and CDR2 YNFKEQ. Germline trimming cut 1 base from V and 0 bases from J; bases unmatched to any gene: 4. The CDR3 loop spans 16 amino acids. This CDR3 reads CASSQVSGVDQETQYF. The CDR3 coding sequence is TGTGCCAGCAGCCAAGTTAGCGGGGTAGACCAAGAGACCCAGTACTTC.